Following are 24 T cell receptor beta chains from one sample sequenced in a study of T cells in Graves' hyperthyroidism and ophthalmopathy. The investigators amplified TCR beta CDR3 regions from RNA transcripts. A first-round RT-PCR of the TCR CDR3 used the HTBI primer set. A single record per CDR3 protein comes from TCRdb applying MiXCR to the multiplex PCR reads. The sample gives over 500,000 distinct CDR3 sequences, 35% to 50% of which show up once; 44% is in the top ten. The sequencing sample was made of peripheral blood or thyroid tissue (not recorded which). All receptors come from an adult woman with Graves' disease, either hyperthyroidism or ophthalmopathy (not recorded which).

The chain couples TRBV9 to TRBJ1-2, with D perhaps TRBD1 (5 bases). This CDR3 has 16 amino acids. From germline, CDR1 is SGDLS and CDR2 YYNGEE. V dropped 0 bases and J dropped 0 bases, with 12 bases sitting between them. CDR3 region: CASSVAGRGANYGYTF. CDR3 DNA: TGTGCCAGCAGCGTAGCCGGCCGGGGCGCTAACTATGGCTACACCTTC.

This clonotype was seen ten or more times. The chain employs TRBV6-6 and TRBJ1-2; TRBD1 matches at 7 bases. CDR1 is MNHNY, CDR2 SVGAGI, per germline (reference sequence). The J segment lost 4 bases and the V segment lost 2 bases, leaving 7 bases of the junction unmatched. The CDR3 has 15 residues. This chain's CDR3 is CASSYAGQPSYGYTF. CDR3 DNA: TGTGCCAGCAGTTACGCGGGACAGCCTTCCTATGGCTACACCTTC.

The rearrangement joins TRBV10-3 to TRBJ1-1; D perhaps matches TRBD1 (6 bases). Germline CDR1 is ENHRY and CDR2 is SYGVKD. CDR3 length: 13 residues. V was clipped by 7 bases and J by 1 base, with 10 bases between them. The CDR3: CAIKGTQNTEAFF. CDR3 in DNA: TGTGCCATCAAGGGGACACAGAACACTGAAGCTTTCTTT.

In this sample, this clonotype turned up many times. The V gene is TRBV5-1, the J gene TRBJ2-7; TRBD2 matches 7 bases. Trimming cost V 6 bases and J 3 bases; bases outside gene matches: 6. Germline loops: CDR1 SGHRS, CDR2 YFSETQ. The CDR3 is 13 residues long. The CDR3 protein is CASKAGVHYEQYF. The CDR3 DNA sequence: TGCGCCAGCAAGGCGGGGGTTCACTACGAGCAGTACTTC.

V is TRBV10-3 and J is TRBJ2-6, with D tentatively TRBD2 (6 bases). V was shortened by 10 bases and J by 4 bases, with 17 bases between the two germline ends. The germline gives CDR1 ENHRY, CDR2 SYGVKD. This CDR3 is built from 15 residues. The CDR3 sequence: CATHDSGDGANVLTF. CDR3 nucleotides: TGTGCCACCCACGACTCGGGGGACGGGGCCAACGTCCTGACTTTC.

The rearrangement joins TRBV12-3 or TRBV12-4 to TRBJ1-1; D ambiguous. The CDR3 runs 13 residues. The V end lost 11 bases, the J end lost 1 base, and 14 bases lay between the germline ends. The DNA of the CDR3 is TGTGCCCACACGTTTGCGACGAACACTGAAGCTTTCTTT. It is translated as CAHTFATNTEAFF.

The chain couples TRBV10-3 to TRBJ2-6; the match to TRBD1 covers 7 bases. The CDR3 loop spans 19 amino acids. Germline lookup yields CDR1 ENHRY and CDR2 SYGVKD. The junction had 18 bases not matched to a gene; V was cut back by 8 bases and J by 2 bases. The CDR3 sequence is CAIPRDATGWVTGANVLTF. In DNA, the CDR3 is TGTGCCATCCCCCGGGACGCGACAGGGTGGGTGACTGGGGCCAACGTCCTGACTTTC.

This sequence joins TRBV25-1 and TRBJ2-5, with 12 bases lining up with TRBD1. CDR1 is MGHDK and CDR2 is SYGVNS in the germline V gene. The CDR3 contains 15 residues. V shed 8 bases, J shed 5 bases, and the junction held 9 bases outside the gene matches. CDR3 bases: TGTGCCAGCTCCTGGGGACAGGGGGCTGCTGAGACCCAGTACTTC. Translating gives CASSWGQGAAETQYF.

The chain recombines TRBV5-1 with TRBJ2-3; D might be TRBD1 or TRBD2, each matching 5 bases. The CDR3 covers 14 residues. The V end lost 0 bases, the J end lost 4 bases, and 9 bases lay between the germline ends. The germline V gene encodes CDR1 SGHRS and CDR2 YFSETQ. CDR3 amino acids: CASSLELGADTQYF. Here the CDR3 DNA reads TGCGCCAGCAGCTTGGAGTTGGGGGCAGATACGCAGTATTTT.

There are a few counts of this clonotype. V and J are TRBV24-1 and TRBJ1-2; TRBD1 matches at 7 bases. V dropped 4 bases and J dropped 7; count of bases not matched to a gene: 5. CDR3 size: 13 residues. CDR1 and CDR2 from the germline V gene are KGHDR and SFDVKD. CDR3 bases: TGTGCCACCAGTGACACAGGGGCTGGTGGCTACACCTTC. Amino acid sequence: CATSDTGAGGYTF.

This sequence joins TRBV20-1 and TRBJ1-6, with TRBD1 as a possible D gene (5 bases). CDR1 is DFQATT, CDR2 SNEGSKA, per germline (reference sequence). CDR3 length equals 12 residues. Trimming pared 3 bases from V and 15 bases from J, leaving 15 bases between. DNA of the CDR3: TGCAGTGCTAGGGGGGAGGCAATTTACCTCCACTTT. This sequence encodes CSARGEAIYLHF.

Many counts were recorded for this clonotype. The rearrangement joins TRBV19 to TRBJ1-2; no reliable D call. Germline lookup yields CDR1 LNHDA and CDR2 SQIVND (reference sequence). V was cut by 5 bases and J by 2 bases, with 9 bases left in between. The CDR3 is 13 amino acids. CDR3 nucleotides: TGTGCCAGTAGTCCGGACGGAAACTATGGCTACACCTTC. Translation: CASSPDGNYGYTF. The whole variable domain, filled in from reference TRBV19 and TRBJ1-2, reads DGGITQSPKYLFRKEGQNVTLSCEQNLNHDAMYWYRQDPGQGLRLIYYSQIVNDFQKGDIAEGYSVSREKKESFPLTVTSAQKNPTAFYLCASSPDGNYGYTFGSGTRLTVV.

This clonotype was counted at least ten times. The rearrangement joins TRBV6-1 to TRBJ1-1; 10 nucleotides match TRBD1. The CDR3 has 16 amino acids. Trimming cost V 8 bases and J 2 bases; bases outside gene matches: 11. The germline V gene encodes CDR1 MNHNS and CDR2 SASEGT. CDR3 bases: TGTGCCAGCCATCTTGGGACAGGGGACCTAAACACTGAAGCTTTCTTT. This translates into CASHLGTGDLNTEAFF.

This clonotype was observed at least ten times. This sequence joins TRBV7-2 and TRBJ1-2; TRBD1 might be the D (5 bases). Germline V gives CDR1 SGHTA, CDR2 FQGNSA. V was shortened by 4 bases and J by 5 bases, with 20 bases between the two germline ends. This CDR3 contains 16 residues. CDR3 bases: TGTGCCAGCAGCTCAGGGTCGTCGGACGAGAGATATGGCTACACCTTC. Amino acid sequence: CASSSGSSDERYGYTF.

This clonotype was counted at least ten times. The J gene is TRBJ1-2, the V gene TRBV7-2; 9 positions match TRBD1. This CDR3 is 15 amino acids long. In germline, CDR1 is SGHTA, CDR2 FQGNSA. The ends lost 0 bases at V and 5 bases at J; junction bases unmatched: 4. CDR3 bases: TGTGCCAGCAGCTTAGCGGGACAGGGCAGTTATGGCTACACCTTC. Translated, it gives CASSLAGQGSYGYTF.

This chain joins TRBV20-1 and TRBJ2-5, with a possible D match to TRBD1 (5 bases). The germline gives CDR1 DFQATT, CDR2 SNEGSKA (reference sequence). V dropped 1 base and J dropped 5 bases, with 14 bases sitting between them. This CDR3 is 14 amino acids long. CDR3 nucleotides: TGCAGTGCTAGAGGAACGGACATCTCGGAGACCCAGTACTTC. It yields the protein CSARGTDISETQYF.

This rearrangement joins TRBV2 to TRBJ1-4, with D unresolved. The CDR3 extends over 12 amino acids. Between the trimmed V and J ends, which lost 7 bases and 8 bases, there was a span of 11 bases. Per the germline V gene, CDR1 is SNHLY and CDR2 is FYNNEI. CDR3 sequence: CASTLHWEKLFF. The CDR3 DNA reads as TGTGCCAGCACCCTGCACTGGGAAAAACTGTTTTTT. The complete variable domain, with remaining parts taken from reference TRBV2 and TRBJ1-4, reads EPEVTQTPSHQVTQMGQEVILRCVPISNHLYFYWYRQILGQKVEFLVSFYNNEISEKSEIFDDQFSVERPDGSNFTLKIRSTKLEDSAMYFCASTLHWEKLFFGSGTQLSVL.

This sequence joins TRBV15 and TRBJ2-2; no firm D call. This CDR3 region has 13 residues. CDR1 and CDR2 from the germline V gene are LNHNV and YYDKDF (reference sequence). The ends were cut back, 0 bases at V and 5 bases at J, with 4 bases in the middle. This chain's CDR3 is CATSRDRTGELFF. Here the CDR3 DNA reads TGTGCCACCAGCAGAGATAGAACCGGGGAGCTGTTTTTT.

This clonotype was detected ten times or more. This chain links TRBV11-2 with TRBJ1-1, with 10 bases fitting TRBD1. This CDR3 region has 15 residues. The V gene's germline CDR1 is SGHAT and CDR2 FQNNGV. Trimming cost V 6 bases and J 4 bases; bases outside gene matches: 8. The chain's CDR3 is CASSYLGQGFTEAFF. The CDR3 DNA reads TGTGCCAGCAGTTATTTGGGACAGGGGTTCACTGAAGCTTTCTTT.

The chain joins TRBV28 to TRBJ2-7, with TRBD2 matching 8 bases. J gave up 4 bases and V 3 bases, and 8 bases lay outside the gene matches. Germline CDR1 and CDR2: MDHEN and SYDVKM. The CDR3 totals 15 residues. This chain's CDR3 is CASSLISGGVYEQYF. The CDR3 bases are TGTGCCAGCAGTTTGATTTCCGGGGGGGTTTACGAGCAGTACTTC.

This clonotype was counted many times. The DNA for the CDR3 is TGTGCCAGCAGTGAACATCTCAGGGGGCTATCTGGAAACACCATATATTTT. Protein: CASSEHLRGLSGNTIYF. This chain connects TRBV2 to TRBJ1-3; 8 nucleotides align to TRBD1. Germline V gene lookup returns CDR1 SNHLY and CDR2 FYNNEI. V trimming: 2 bases; J trimming: 1 base; junction bases outside the gene matches: 7. The CDR3 is made up of 17 amino acids.

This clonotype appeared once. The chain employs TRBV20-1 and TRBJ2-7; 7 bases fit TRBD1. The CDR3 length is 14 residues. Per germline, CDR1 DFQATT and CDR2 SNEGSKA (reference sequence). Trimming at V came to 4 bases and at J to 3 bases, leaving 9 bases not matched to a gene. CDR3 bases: TGCAGTGCTACATTGAGGGGACAGAACTACGAGCAGTACTTC. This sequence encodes CSATLRGQNYEQYF.

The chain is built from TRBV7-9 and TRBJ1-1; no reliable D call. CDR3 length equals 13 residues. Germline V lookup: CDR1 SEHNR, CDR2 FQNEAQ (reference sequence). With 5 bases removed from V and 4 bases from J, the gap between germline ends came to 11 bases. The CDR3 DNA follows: TGTGCCAGCAGCAAGGAGTTGGGCACTGAAGCTTTCTTT. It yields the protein CASSKELGTEAFF.

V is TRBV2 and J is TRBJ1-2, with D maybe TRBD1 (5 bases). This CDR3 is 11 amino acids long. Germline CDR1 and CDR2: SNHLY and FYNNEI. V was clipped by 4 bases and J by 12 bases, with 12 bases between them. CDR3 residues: CASSGGSAHTF. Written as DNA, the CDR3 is TGTGCCAGCAGTGGGGGCAGCGCGCACACCTTC.